These 7 T cell receptor beta chains share one sample of origin, sequenced in a study of T cells after yellow fever vaccination. Each CDR3 protein gets one entry after TCRdb re-called the 5' RACE reads with MiXCR. The sample includes 450,000 to 650,000 distinct CDR3 sequences, approximately 15% of them seen just once. Sequenced here: PBMCs, sampled on the day of the yellow fever booster vaccination. Receptor source: a man in his thirties or forties who received the YFV17D yellow fever vaccine.

This clonotype was detected only a few times. The V and J genes are TRBV7-6 and TRBJ2-5; TRBD2 is a possible D gene (6 bases). CDR1 and CDR2 (germline): SGHVS, FNYEAQ. The germline V and J ends were trimmed by 5 bases and 5 bases, with 15 bases remaining between them. This CDR3 contains 14 residues. This CDR3 reads CASSRPGDGETQYF. CDR3 nucleotide sequence: TGTGCCAGCAGCCGCCCGGGAGACGGCGAGACCCAGTACTTC.

Here the CDR3 reads CASSQALRSTEQFF. CDR3 coding DNA: TGTGCCAGCAGCCAAGCCCTCCGGAGTACTGAGCAGTTCTTC. V usage is TRBV14 and J usage is TRBJ2-1; D unresolved. V was shortened by 1 base and J by 9 bases, with 13 bases between the two germline ends. Germline loops: CDR1 SGHDN, CDR2 FVKESK. There are 14 residues in the CDR3.

This clonotype was seen a handful of times. CDR3 region: CASKRTGPYEQYF. CDR3 nucleotides: TGTGCCAGCAAACGGACAGGTCCCTACGAGCAGTACTTC. This chain links TRBV12-3 or TRBV12-4 with TRBJ2-7; 7 bases agree with TRBD1. The CDR3 runs 13 residues. The trim removed 7 bases at V and 2 bases at J, leaving 5 bases unmatched.

This clonotype was detected only a few times. The chain uses TRBV6-5 and TRBJ2-1; 8 bases align to TRBD2. The CDR3 sequence is 15 residues long. The germline CDR1 and CDR2 sequences are MNHEY and SVGAGI. The junction had 6 bases not matched to a gene; V was cut back by 4 bases and J by 4 bases. In DNA, the CDR3 is TGTGCCAGCAGTTGGACTAGCTCCCAATACAATGAGCAGTTCTTC. Translated: CASSWTSSQYNEQFF.

The genes are TRBV3-1 and TRBJ2-7, with D unclear. The germline V and J ends were trimmed by 5 bases and 3 bases, with 14 bases remaining between them. CDR3 length equals 14 residues. From germline, CDR1 is LGHDT and CDR2 YNNKEL (reference sequence). The CDR3 nucleotides are TGTGCCAGCAGCAAGCCTGGGCCGAGCTACGAGCAGTACTTC. It encodes CASSKPGPSYEQYF.

The rearrangement joins TRBV28 to TRBJ2-7, with a tentative D call TRBD1 (5 bases). Germline CDR1 reads MDHEN; CDR2 reads SYDVKM. Deletions cut 6 bases from V and 5 bases from J, with 14 bases between. The length of the CDR3 is 13 residues. This chain's CDR3 is CASRSQGPHEQYF. In nucleotides, the CDR3 is TGTGCCAGCAGATCTCAGGGCCCCCACGAGCAGTACTTC.

CDR3: CSAQDLGTQYF. In DNA, the CDR3 is TGCAGTGCTCAGGACTTAGGGACCCAGTACTTC. The chain employs TRBV20-1 and TRBJ2-5; D perhaps matches TRBD2 (5 bases). CDR1 and CDR2 (germline): DFQATT, SNEGSKA (reference sequence). Trimming shortened V by 5 bases and J by 7 bases, and 11 bases separated the two germline ends. The CDR3 has 11 residues.